Included here is one TCR beta chain sequence, with context. This specimen comes from a study of shared clonotypes between healthy human individuals. There are 15 residues in the CDR3. With 6 bases removed from V and 5 bases from J, the gap between germline ends came to 16 bases. Germline CDR1 is MNHEY and CDR2 is SVGAGI. Generated by immunoSEQ multiplex PCR, the TCRdb table keeps only in-frame clones and is missing some. The repertoire consists of fewer than 2.5 million clones, with 80% to 95% occurring once and the leading ten covering roughly 0.36%. The sample was naive CD4+ T cells from PBMCs. Specified subset: CD45RA+ positively selected. This sequence joins TRBV6-5 and TRBJ1-4; a possible D gene is TRBD1 (6 bases). The origin of this receptor is a man aged 18 to 30 in good health. Some clones in this sample may be carry-over from other donors' samples. CDR3 in amino acids: CASRLTRGVNEKLFF. The CDR3 DNA reads as TGTGCCAGCAGATTAACCAGGGGAGTCAATGAAAAACTGTTTTTT.